This T cell receptor beta chain was documented in a study of blood T cells in healthy people across ages. Study-wide results and caveats: While age rose, TCR beta diversity per million T cells dropped in a roughly linear way.

A sample-barcoded 5' primer and a J-beta primer mix were used in a second PCR of roughly 7 to 11 cycles. TCRdb reprocessed the 5' RACE reads via MiXCR and lists one record per CDR3 protein. The sample has roughly 1,500,000 distinct CDR3 sequences; around 39% are singletons. This clonotype was seen only a few times. The antigen is unknown. The length of the CDR3 is 17 residues. Looked up from germline, CDR1 is LGHNA and CDR2 is YNFKEQ. Trimming removed 1 base from V and 0 bases from J, with 13 bases in between. This TCR came from a woman between 18 and 30 years old in good health. V and J are TRBV4-2 and TRBJ2-1; maybe TRBD2 (5 bases). The sample comprised blood. The CDR3 coding sequence is TGTGCCAGCAGCCAAGGAGCGGAGGAGAGCTCCTACAATGAGCAGTTCTTC. This gives the protein CASSQGAEESSYNEQFF.